The clone carrying this TCR beta chain came up many times. This entry belongs to a study of identical twins. CDR1 and CDR2 from the germline V gene are SGHAT and FQNNGV. The CDR3 consists of 16 residues. The J segment lost 2 bases and the V segment lost 5 bases, leaving 9 bases of the junction unmatched. TCRdb analysed the 5' RACE reads with MiXCR anew, one entry per CDR3 protein. The table has a few hundred thousand distinct CDR3 sequences, about 18% seen once. The TCR originated in a man between 45 and 60 years old in good health. The chain combines TRBV11-2 with TRBJ2-1; 7 nucleotides line up with TRBD2. The sequenced material came from naive T cells sorted from blood. The CDR3 loop is CASSHRNRGAYNEQFF. The CDR3 bases are TGTGCCAGCAGCCATCGCAATCGGGGGGCCTACAATGAGCAGTTCTTC.